This paragraph covers one T cell receptor (beta chain) sequence. The multiple sclerosis control group was made up of treatment-naive patients with stable or active relapsing-remitting disease. TEMRA cells were enriched by FACS, and CD4+ and CD8+ T cells were negatively isolated. This specimen belongs to a study of CD8 T cells in Susac syndrome. CDR3 length: 11 amino acids. CDR1 and CDR2 (germline): SQVTM, ANQGSEA. V lost 5 bases and J 5 bases, leaving 7 bases between the germline ends. RNA amounts of about 0.5 to 1 ug underwent reverse transcription with random hexamers. With immunoSEQ multiplex PCR, TCR beta CDR3 was amplified across 54 Vbeta and 13 Jbeta. TCRdb re-called the immunoSEQ multiplex PCR reads with MiXCR, one entry per CDR3 protein. The table lists 130,000 or so distinct CDR3 sequences, about 95% of them singletons, with over 0.09% in the top ten.

What was sequenced was CD4+ T cells from PBMCs. The origin of this receptor is a human donor with multiple sclerosis. V gene TRBV29-1 combines with J gene TRBJ2-1; D is uncertain. The CDR3 is CSVSRNNEQFF. In nucleotides, the CDR3 is TGCAGCGTTAGCCGGAACAATGAGCAGTTCTTC.